Below, 14 T cell receptor beta chains from the same sample are listed, as sequenced in a study of cytomegalovirus exposure and HLA in healthy donors. Vbeta (60) and Jbeta (13) primers were used in the PCR. TCRdb keeps only in-frame clones here, not all; method: immunoSEQ multiplex PCR. Of approximately 150,000 clones detected, about 80% appear once; the ten largest clones hold 2.5% to 3%. The sample consisted of PBMCs. Receptors originate from a female donor in good health and CMV-seronegative.

The V and J genes are TRBV25-1 and TRBJ2-7; no clear D. Germline CDR1 MGHDK, CDR2 SYGVNS. The CDR3 extends over 11 amino acids. V was trimmed by 4 bases and J by 4 bases, leaving 5 bases between them. The CDR3 loop reads CASSGAYEQYF. DNA for the CDR3: TGTGCCAGCAGTGGAGCTTACGAGCAGTACTTC.

V and J are TRBV6-6 and TRBJ1-1; D unresolved. CDR1 MNHNY and CDR2 SVGAGI come from the germline V gene (reference sequence). CDR3 length: 15 amino acids. The V end lost 6 bases, the J end lost 0 bases, and 14 bases lay between the germline ends. The CDR3 region is CASSPTARVNTEAFF. The CDR3 DNA reads TGTGCCAGCAGCCCTACGGCCCGGGTGAACACTGAAGCTTTCTTT.

The chain couples TRBV6-1 to TRBJ2-5, with D maybe TRBD2 (5 bases). The J call may be in error: the DNA end matches TRBJ2-7 better. Germline V lookup: CDR1 MNHNS, CDR2 SASEGT. The CDR3 spans 13 residues. CDR3 nucleotide sequence: TGTGCCAGCAGTTGGGAGCCCTCCTACGAGCAGTACTTC. Amino acid sequence: CASSWEPSYEQYF.

The chain recombines TRBV7-3 with TRBJ1-1; 7 bases are shared with TRBD1. Unmatched junction bases numbered 7, after V lost 6 bases and J lost 0 bases. This CDR3 has 15 residues. The V gene's germline CDR1 is SGHTA and CDR2 FQGTGA. As DNA, the CDR3 is TGTGCCAGCAGTCGTAGACAGGGTCTGAACACTGAAGCTTTCTTT. Its translation is CASSRRQGLNTEAFF.

The chain has TRBV5-5 and TRBJ2-7; TRBD1 agrees at 10 bases. CDR1 and CDR2 (germline): SGHKS, YYEKEE (reference sequence). V lost 0 bases to trimming and J lost 3 bases; unmatched junction nucleotides: 6. The CDR3 has 16 amino acids. CDR3 sequence (DNA): TGTGCCAGCAGCTTGGTAGTGACAGGGGGCCACTACGAGCAGTACTTC. This sequence encodes CASSLVVTGGHYEQYF.

V usage is TRBV5-1 and J usage is TRBJ2-1; 8 positions match TRBD1. The CDR3 spans 16 residues. Germline CDR1 is SGHRS and CDR2 is YFSETQ. V lost 4 bases, J lost 0 bases, and 6 bases stayed unmatched. The CDR3 DNA sequence: TGCGCCAGCAGCGGGGGGACAGGCGTCTCCTACAATGAGCAGTTCTTC. It is translated as CASSGGTGVSYNEQFF.

The V call is TRBV10-1, the J call TRBJ1-1; D is possibly TRBD1 (5 bases). The V end lost 3 bases, the J end lost 7 bases, and 12 bases lay between the germline ends. The CDR3 runs to 13 residues. Germline assignment: CDR1 WNHNN and CDR2 SYGVQD (reference sequence). The DNA for the CDR3 is TGCGCCAGCAGTGAATCAGGGAGGGGTGAAGCTTTCTTT. This sequence encodes CASSESGRGEAFF.

The J gene is TRBJ1-2, the V gene TRBV5-6, with D possibly TRBD1 on 5 matching bases. Germline values: CDR1 SGHDT, CDR2 YYEEEE. V was shortened by 0 bases and J by 3 bases, with 9 bases between the two germline ends. There are 14 residues in the CDR3. The CDR3 is CASSLGQTYYGYTF. The CDR3 DNA reads as TGTGCCAGCAGCTTGGGACAGACTTACTATGGCTACACCTTC.

The gene calls are TRBV6-1 and TRBJ2-5; perhaps TRBD1 as D (6 bases). This CDR3 is 13 amino acids long. V dropped 4 bases and J dropped 7 bases, with 13 bases sitting between them. The V gene's germline CDR1 is MNHNS and CDR2 SASEGT. Here the CDR3 DNA reads TGTGCCAGCAGTGTCAGGGGCCTTAGGACCCAGTACTTC. Amino acid sequence: CASSVRGLRTQYF.

The V call is TRBV6-1, the J call TRBJ2-1, with a tentative D call TRBD2 (5 bases). This CDR3 comprises 15 residues. Germline-derived CDR1 and CDR2 are MNHNS and SASEGT. V was clipped by 2 bases and J by 8 bases, with 16 bases between them. The CDR3 DNA sequence: TGTGCCAGCAGTGAATTAAGCCCCGGGAACTATGAGCAGTTCTTC. It codes for CASSELSPGNYEQFF.

This clone was seen more than once but under ten times. The chain couples TRBV7-9 to TRBJ1-1; a possible D gene is TRBD1 (5 bases). This CDR3 has 14 amino acids. V dropped 0 bases and J dropped 6 bases, with 11 bases sitting between them. CDR1 is SEHNR and CDR2 is FQNEAQ in the germline V gene (reference sequence). CDR3 sequence: CASSLAGGYAEAFF. The DNA of the CDR3 is TGTGCCAGCAGCTTAGCGGGGGGGTACGCTGAAGCTTTCTTT.

The chain joins TRBV19 to TRBJ1-1, with D possibly TRBD1 on 6 matching bases. Trimming took 3 bases from V and 3 from J, leaving 20 bases between them. CDR1 LNHDA and CDR2 SQIVND come from the germline V gene (reference sequence). The CDR3 totals 17 residues. The CDR3 DNA reads TGTGCCAGTAGTATTACGGGGATGGGGGCGCGGGACACTGAAGCTTTCTTT. As protein: CASSITGMGARDTEAFF.

The rearrangement links TRBV28 to TRBJ2-1, with D possibly matching TRBD2 (5 bases). The V end lost 5 bases, the J end lost 14 bases, and 19 bases lay between the germline ends. The CDR3 has 13 amino acids. CDR1 and CDR2 (germline): MDHEN, SYDVKM. CDR3 DNA sequence: TGTGCCAGCAGTCTGATTACAACTAGTCTGGAGTTCTTC. This encodes CASSLITTSLEFF.

This clone showed up just a few times. The chain links TRBV28 to TRBJ1-5; TRBD1 is a possible D gene (5 bases). V was cut by 6 bases and J by 3 bases, with 12 bases left in between. Germline CDR1 and CDR2: MDHEN and SYDVKM. The CDR3 is made up of 14 amino acids. CDR3 DNA: TGTGCCAGCAGACCTAGACAGATCAATCAGCCCCAGCATTTT. Amino acid sequence: CASRPRQINQPQHF. Supplemented by reference TRBV28 and TRBJ1-5, the full variable domain reads DVKVTQSSRYLVKRTGEKVFLECVQDMDHENMFWYRQDPGLGLRLIYFSYDVKMKEKGDIPEGYSVSREKKERFSLILESASTNQTSMYLCASRPRQINQPQHFGDGTRLSIL.